Presented here are 14 T cell receptor beta chains from one specimen sequenced in a study of cytomegalovirus exposure and HLA in healthy donors (dated by TCRdb to between 2016 and 2019). Library preparation employed the immunoSEQ multiplex PCR assay. For the multiplex PCR, a mixture combining 60 forward primers for TCR Vbeta segments and 13 reverse primers for TCR Jbeta segments was used. The table comes from immuneACCESS by way of TCRdb, which keeps in-frame sequences with V and J called. Part of the clones is missing from these tables; in studies checked, under half for an unresolved V gene and the rest for unknown reasons. Here the sample has roughly 150,000 clones; around 80% occur a single time. The top ten hold around 11% of the sample. The sequenced sample was PBMCs. The source of these receptors is a man between 18 and 29 years old in good health and CMV-seropositive.

The rearrangement links TRBV10-3 to TRBJ2-7, with D possibly TRBD2 on 5 matching bases. The V gene's germline CDR1 is ENHRY and CDR2 SYGVKD. Trimming took 10 bases from V and 0 from J, leaving 16 bases between them. CDR3 length: 14 residues. CDR3 amino acids: CATHGGQLSYEQYF. The CDR3 nucleotides read TGTGCCACCCACGGCGGGCAGCTCTCCTACGAGCAGTACTTC.

The chain employs TRBV2 and TRBJ2-1; D is ambiguous. CDR3 length: 13 amino acids. V lost 6 bases and J 5 bases, leaving 11 bases between the germline ends. Per the germline V gene, CDR1 is SNHLY and CDR2 is FYNNEI. The CDR3 loop is CASRSNAHNEQFF. In DNA form, the CDR3 reads TGTGCCAGCAGGAGTAACGCTCACAATGAGCAGTTCTTC.

This CDR3 reads CASGGAGVPRRGYTF. In nucleotides, the CDR3 is TGTGCCAGTGGCGGAGCAGGGGTCCCGCGACGGGGCTACACCTTC. This chain uses TRBV6-1 with TRBJ1-2; D perhaps matches TRBD1 (6 bases). This CDR3 region has 15 residues. With 9 bases removed from V and 8 bases from J, the gap between germline ends came to 25 bases. Germline CDR1 and CDR2: MNHNS and SASEGT.

V and J are TRBV5-1 and TRBJ2-7; a weak D match, TRBD2 (6 bases). This CDR3 contains 14 residues. V was trimmed by 5 bases and J by 6 bases, leaving 18 bases between them. Germline CDR1 is SGHRS and CDR2 is YFSETQ. CDR3 DNA: TGCGCCAGCAGTCTAGCGACTAGTCCGGCCGAGCAGTACTTC. Its translation: CASSLATSPAEQYF. Full variable domain (rest looked up from reference TRBV5-1 and TRBJ2-7): KAGVTQTPRYLIKTRGQQVTLSCSPISGHRSVSWYQQTPGQGLQFLFEYFSETQRNKGNFPGRFSGRQFSNSRSEMNVSTLELGDSALYLCASSLATSPAEQYFGPGTRLTVT.

The V and J genes are TRBV27 and TRBJ2-7, with 11 positions matching TRBD2. V gave up 4 bases and J gave up 2 bases; unmatched junction bases: 4. The CDR3 extends over 15 amino acids. CDR1 MNHEY and CDR2 SMNVEV come from the germline V gene (reference sequence). As DNA, the CDR3 is TGTGCCAGCAGTTATCGACTAGCGGGAACCTACGAGCAGTACTTC. As protein: CASSYRLAGTYEQYF.

The V call is TRBV11-3, the J call TRBJ2-7, with a possible D match to TRBD1 (5 bases). The CDR3 contains 13 residues. Per germline, CDR1 SGHNT and CDR2 YENEEA. V lost 3 bases and J 2 bases, leaving 8 bases between the germline ends. The CDR3 region has the DNA TGTGCCAGCAGCTTTGGGGCAACCTACGAGCAGTACTTC. This encodes CASSFGATYEQYF.

The V gene is TRBV21-1, the J gene TRBJ2-7; the table assigns TRBD2, which was not confirmed against the DNA. TRBV21-1 is termed a pseudogene. CDR3 length: 16 amino acids. The CDR3 DNA reads TGTGCCAGTTTTCCCAAGCGGGAGGGCCGCTCGTACGAGCAGTACTTC. The encoded protein is CASFPKREGRSYEQYF.

The chain is built from TRBV6-5 and TRBJ1-5; 8 bases fit TRBD1. V lost 5 bases to trimming and J lost 0 bases; unmatched junction nucleotides: 3. Germline V gene sequence: CDR1 MNHEY, CDR2 SVGAGI. This CDR3 has 15 amino acids. CDR3 sequence reads: CASSRDRGSNQPQHF. The DNA of the CDR3 is TGTGCCAGCAGTCGCGACAGGGGTAGCAATCAGCCCCAGCATTTT.

This clone was counted between two and nine times. The chain couples TRBV19 to TRBJ2-7; the D is unclear. Deletions cut 0 bases from V and 6 bases from J, with 9 bases between. The CDR3 totals 13 residues. Germline-derived CDR1 and CDR2 are LNHDA and SQIVND (reference sequence). This chain's CDR3 is CASSIDLGTEQYF. In DNA, the CDR3 is TGTGCCAGTAGTATAGATCTAGGAACCGAGCAGTACTTC.

The rearrangement uses TRBV30 and TRBJ1-4; no clear D gene. V was shortened by 7 bases and J by 8 bases, with 23 bases between the two germline ends. The germline CDR1 and CDR2 sequences are GTSNPN and SVGIG (reference sequence). This CDR3 has 15 amino acids. CDR3 sequence reads: CAYSPPGEADEKLFF. The CDR3 DNA is TGTGCCTACTCCCCTCCCGGTGAGGCCGACGAAAAACTGTTTTTT.

This sequence joins TRBV6-1 and TRBJ2-3; TRBD2 matches at 12 bases. The CDR3 runs to 15 residues. Germline CDR1 and CDR2: MNHNS and SASEGT. Trimming removed 4 bases from V and 3 bases from J; junction bases left unmatched: 2. CDR3 coding DNA: TGTGCCAGCAGTGGGGGGACTAGCGGGACAGATACGCAGTATTTT. Its protein is CASSGGTSGTDTQYF.

The chain combines TRBV2 with TRBJ1-4; D is possibly TRBD1 (6 bases). Germline values: CDR1 SNHLY, CDR2 FYNNEI. V was cut by 2 bases and J by 7 bases, with 11 bases left in between. This CDR3 spans 14 amino acids. The CDR3: CASSEHRVGEKLFF. The CDR3, as DNA: TGTGCCAGCAGTGAACACAGGGTGGGTGAAAAACTGTTTTTT.

The count of this clone is one. The chain's CDR3 is CASGYRDYEQYF. The CDR3 DNA follows: TGTGCCAGCGGATACAGAGACTACGAGCAGTACTTC. The chain carries TRBV6-5 and TRBJ2-7; D remains ambiguous. Trimming took off 8 bases at V and 3 bases at J, with 11 bases between the two ends. This CDR3 is 12 amino acids long. Germline CDR1 MNHEY, CDR2 SVGAGI.

The chain links TRBV5-1 to TRBJ2-7, with 9 bases aligning to TRBD1. The CDR3 runs 16 residues. Germline lookup yields CDR1 SGHRS and CDR2 YFSETQ. V lost 3 bases and J lost 3; bases outside the gene matches: 10. The DNA of the CDR3 is TGCGCCAGCAGCTCTCACCGGGACAGGGATGGCTACGAGCAGTACTTC. Translated: CASSSHRDRDGYEQYF.